The clone carrying this TCR beta chain was detected ten times or more. Building the TCR beta libraries relied on iRepertoire HTBI primers, and CDR3 regions underwent Arm-PCR. TCRdb processed the multiplex PCR reads anew with MiXCR; each CDR3 protein has one entry. The sample contains 400,000 to 500,000 distinct CDR3 sequences, 12% to 15% of which appear only once. Sample time point: newly diagnosed GD, antithyroid drugs for less than 3 months. PBMCs were the source of the RNA used for TCR sequencing. Germline V CDR1 and CDR2: DFQATT, SNEGSKA (reference sequence). This CDR3 contains 14 residues. The entry originates in a study of regulatory T cells in long-lasting Graves disease. These data also formed part of another study, on T cells in Graves' hyperthyroidism and ophthalmopathy. Per that study: Hyperthyroidism in the patients, aged 18 to 65, was newly diagnosed and under 2 months in duration. HTBI primers were the set used in a first-round RT-PCR of the TCR CDR3. Most thyroid clonotypes expanded above 0.001 were also detected in blood.

This chain links TRBV20-1 with TRBJ2-1, with TRBD2 matching 9 bases. The J call may be in error: the DNA end matches TRBJ2-5 better. The clonotype was recovered from a woman aged 50 to 60 with Graves disease. Sequencing was performed on peripheral blood mononuclear cells (PBMCs), taken at new diagnosis, from a patient treated with antithyroid drugs. CDR3 nucleotides: TGCAGTGCTAGACTAGCGGGGAGCACAGAGACCCAGTACTTC. Encoded protein: CSARLAGSTETQYF.